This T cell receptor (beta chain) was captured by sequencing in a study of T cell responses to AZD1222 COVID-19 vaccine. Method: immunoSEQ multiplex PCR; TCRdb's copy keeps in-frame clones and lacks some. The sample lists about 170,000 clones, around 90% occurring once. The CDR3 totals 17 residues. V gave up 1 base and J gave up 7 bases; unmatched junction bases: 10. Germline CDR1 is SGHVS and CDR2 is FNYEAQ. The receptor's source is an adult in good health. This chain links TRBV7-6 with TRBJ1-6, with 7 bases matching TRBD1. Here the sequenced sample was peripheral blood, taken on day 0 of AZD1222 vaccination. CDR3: CASSLVAGGAPNSPLHF. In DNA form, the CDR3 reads TGTGCCAGCAGCTTAGTCGCAGGGGGGGCACCAAATTCACCCCTCCACTTT.